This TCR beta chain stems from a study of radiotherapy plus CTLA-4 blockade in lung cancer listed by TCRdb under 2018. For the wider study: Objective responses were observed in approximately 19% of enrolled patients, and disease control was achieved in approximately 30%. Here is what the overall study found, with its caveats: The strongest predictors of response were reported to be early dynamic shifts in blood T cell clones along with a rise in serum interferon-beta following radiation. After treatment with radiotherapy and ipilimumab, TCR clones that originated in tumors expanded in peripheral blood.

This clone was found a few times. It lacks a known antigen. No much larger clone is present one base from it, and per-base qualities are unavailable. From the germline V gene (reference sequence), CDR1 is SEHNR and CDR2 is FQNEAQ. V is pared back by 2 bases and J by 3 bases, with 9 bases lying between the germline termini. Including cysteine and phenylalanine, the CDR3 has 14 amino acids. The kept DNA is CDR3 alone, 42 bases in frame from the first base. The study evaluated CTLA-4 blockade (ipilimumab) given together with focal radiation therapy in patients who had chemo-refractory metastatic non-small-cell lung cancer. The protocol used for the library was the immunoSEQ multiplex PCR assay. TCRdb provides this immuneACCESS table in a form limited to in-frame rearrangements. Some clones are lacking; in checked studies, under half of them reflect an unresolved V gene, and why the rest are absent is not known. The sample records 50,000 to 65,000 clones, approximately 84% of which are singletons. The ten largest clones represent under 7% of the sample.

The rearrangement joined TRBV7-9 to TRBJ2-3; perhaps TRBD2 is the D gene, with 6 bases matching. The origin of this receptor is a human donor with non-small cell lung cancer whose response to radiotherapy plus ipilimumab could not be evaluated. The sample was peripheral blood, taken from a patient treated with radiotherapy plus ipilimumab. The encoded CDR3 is CASSLTAGTDTQYF. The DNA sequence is TGTGCCAGCAGCTTAACAGCGGGTACAGATACGCAGTATTTT.